This passage covers 2 T cell receptor beta chains from one sample sequenced in a study of T cell repertoires in ileal Crohn's disease. Sequencing used immunoSEQ multiplex PCR; TCRdb keeps in-frame clones, though not all of them. Of roughly 7,100 clones listed, around 72% are singletons. Material for sequencing was ileal tissue. Receptors were obtained from an adult with Crohn's disease.

V and J are TRBV7-2 and TRBJ2-5; D possibly corresponds to TRBD1 (5 bases). The CDR3 length is 13 residues. The V gene's germline CDR1 is SGHTA and CDR2 FQGNSA. Between the trimmed V and J ends, which lost 4 bases and 7 bases, there was a span of 13 bases. CDR3 coding DNA: TGTGCCAGCAGCTCCGAGCCCCAGGGGACCCAGTACTTC. Its protein is CASSSEPQGTQYF.

The V and J genes are TRBV7-8 and TRBJ2-7, with TRBD1 matching 8 bases. Germline CDR1 is SGHVS and CDR2 is FQNEAQ. CDR3 length equals 15 residues. The V gene end was trimmed by 5 bases and the J gene end by 6 bases; junction bases not matched to a gene: 12. The CDR3 bases are TGTGCCAGCAGCGCACGGACAGGGCGATTGAGCGAGCAGTACTTC. This codes for CASSARTGRLSEQYF. Based on the CDR3 plus reference TRBV7-8 and TRBJ2-7, the full variable domain is GAGVSQSPRYKVAKRGQDVALRCDPISGHVSLFWYQQALGQGPEFLTYFQNEAQLDKSGLPSDRFFAERPEGSVSTLKIQRTQQEDSAVYLCASSARTGRLSEQYFGPGTRLTVT.